These 15 T cell receptor beta chains were all obtained from the same sample, sequenced in a study of cytomegalovirus exposure and HLA in healthy donors. The PCR had 60 Vbeta and 13 Jbeta primers. Produced via immunoSEQ multiplex PCR; TCRdb's table is partial and in-frame only. This table has some 96,000 clones, 55% to 75% appearing once. The material sequenced was PBMCs. These receptors were obtained from a man aged 55 to 70 in good health and CMV-seronegative.

The gene calls are TRBV18 and TRBJ1-2, with 7 nucleotides matching TRBD1. CDR1 KGHSH and CDR2 LQKENI come from the germline V gene. This CDR3 region has 14 residues. Trimming took 5 bases from V and 6 from J; bases not matched to a gene: 9. CDR3 bases: TGTGCCAGCTCATCAGGGGGGCAGGGCGATGGCTACACCTTC. Its translation: CASSSGGQGDGYTF.

This clone has a handful of counts. The chain uses TRBV30 and TRBJ1-1, with TRBD1 matching over 7 bases. Trimming took 2 bases from V and 6 from J; bases not matched to a gene: 6. Germline V gene sequence: CDR1 GTSNPN, CDR2 SVGIG (reference sequence). CDR3 length: 13 residues. In DNA form, the CDR3 reads TGTGCCTGGAGTCCAGGGGGATTACCTGAAGCTTTCTTT. Translating gives CAWSPGGLPEAFF.

The chain uses TRBV6-5 and TRBJ1-2, with D possibly TRBD1 on 6 matching bases. The V gene lost 0 bases and the J gene lost 6 bases, with 14 bases spanning the gap. This CDR3 has 15 amino acids. Germline CDR1 and CDR2: MNHEY and SVGAGI. CDR3 nucleotide sequence: TGTGCCAGCAGTTACTCCGGACGACCAGGGGATGGCTACACCTTC. Residues: CASSYSGRPGDGYTF.

The V and J genes are TRBV28 and TRBJ2-3; the D is unclear. Deletions cut 8 bases from V and 0 bases from J, with 15 bases between. Germline CDR1 MDHEN, CDR2 SYDVKM. The length of the CDR3 is 15 residues. CDR3 nucleotides: TGTGCCAGCTCAGAGAGGAGTTCTAGCACAGATACGCAGTATTTT. This sequence encodes CASSERSSSTDTQYF.

This chain joins TRBV5-1 and TRBJ1-1, with D perhaps TRBD1 (5 bases). Germline CDR1 and CDR2: SGHRS and YFSETQ. There are 15 residues in the CDR3. The V end lost 1 base, the J end lost 4 bases, and 14 bases lay between the germline ends. The CDR3 reads CASSLTSGASTEAFF. CDR3 in DNA: TGCGCCAGCAGCTTGACTTCTGGGGCATCCACTGAAGCTTTCTTT.

The chain employs TRBV29-1 and TRBJ2-7; a possible D gene is TRBD2 (5 bases). Trimming took 3 bases from V and 2 from J, leaving 11 bases between them. This CDR3 region has 13 residues. CDR1 is SQVTM, CDR2 ANQGSEA, per germline. In DNA, the CDR3 is TGCAGCGTTGAGACGGGAAGAACCTACGAGCAGTACTTC. Residues: CSVETGRTYEQYF.

This clone has just one count. The chain is built from TRBV6-1 and TRBJ2-3, with TRBD2 matching 9 bases. V shed 3 bases, J shed 5 bases, and the junction held 6 bases outside the gene matches. Germline V gene sequence: CDR1 MNHNS, CDR2 SASEGT. The CDR3 consists of 15 residues. The CDR3 DNA reads as TGTGCCAGCAGTGACGGTGTACTAGCGGGAGATACGCAGTATTTT. Amino acid sequence: CASSDGVLAGDTQYF.

The gene calls are TRBV5-6 and TRBJ1-2; TRBD1 might be the D (6 bases). This CDR3 spans 13 amino acids. V lost 6 bases and J 3 bases, leaving 12 bases between the germline ends. The germline V gene has CDR1 SGHDT and CDR2 YYEEEE. The CDR3 spells CASTWSGDYGYTF. CDR3 DNA: TGTGCCAGCACCTGGTCAGGGGACTATGGCTACACCTTC.

The chain carries TRBV7-9 and TRBJ2-5, with a tentative D call TRBD2 (6 bases). The CDR3 consists of 15 residues. Germline V gives CDR1 SEHNR, CDR2 FQNEAQ (reference sequence). With 6 bases removed from V and 5 bases from J, the gap between germline ends came to 19 bases. CDR3 region: CASRAQGGHEETQYF. The CDR3, as DNA: TGTGCCAGCAGGGCCCAAGGAGGGCATGAGGAGACCCAGTACTTC.

This clone was seen only a few times. The V call is TRBV2, the J call TRBJ1-2; D is perhaps TRBD1 (6 bases). Trimming pared 6 bases from V and 4 bases from J, leaving 18 bases between. Per germline, CDR1 SNHLY and CDR2 FYNNEI. The CDR3 totals 15 residues. Here the CDR3 DNA reads TGTGCCAGCAGAGGAAACAGGGTAATGAGCTATGGCTACACCTTC. The encoded protein is CASRGNRVMSYGYTF. The full variable domain, rest sourced from reference TRBV2 and TRBJ1-2, is EPEVTQTPSHQVTQMGQEVILRCVPISNHLYFYWYRQILGQKVEFLVSFYNNEISEKSEIFDDQFSVERPDGSNFTLKIRSTKLEDSAMYFCASRGNRVMSYGYTFGSGTRLTVV.

This clone came up a few times. The gene calls are TRBV6-1 and TRBJ1-2; 10 positions agree with TRBD1. The CDR3 length is 15 residues. Per the germline V gene, CDR1 is MNHNS and CDR2 is SASEGT. V was clipped by 3 bases and J by 5 bases; unmatched bases: 6. CDR3 loop: CASSDHLGQGYGYTF. CDR3 DNA sequence: TGTGCCAGCAGTGATCACCTGGGACAGGGGTATGGCTACACCTTC.

This rearrangement joins TRBV5-4 to TRBJ2-5; D perhaps matches TRBD1 (6 bases). The assigned J gene may be wrong: the sequence end matches TRBJ2-7 better. This CDR3 region has 14 residues. CDR1 and CDR2 from the germline V gene are SGHNT and YYREEE (reference sequence). CDR3 nucleotides: TGTGCCAGCAGCTTCACAGGGACCTCCTACGAGCAGTACTTC. Protein sequence: CASSFTGTSYEQYF.

The chain recombines TRBV5-1 with TRBJ2-5, with TRBD1 matching 7 bases. The germline CDR1 and CDR2 sequences are SGHRS and YFSETQ. The CDR3 loop spans 16 amino acids. V lost 2 bases to trimming and J lost 0 bases; unmatched junction nucleotides: 7. Here the CDR3 reads CASSLSPQGYQETQYF. The DNA of the CDR3 is TGCGCCAGCAGCTTATCGCCACAGGGGTACCAAGAGACCCAGTACTTC.

This clone has just a few counts. The chain is built from TRBV5-1 and TRBJ1-1; 7 nucleotides match TRBD1. CDR3 length equals 13 residues. Germline loops: CDR1 SGHRS, CDR2 YFSETQ. J gave up 7 bases and V 3 bases, and 6 bases lay outside the gene matches. The CDR3 here is CASSYRQGGEAFF. CDR3 nucleotides: TGCGCCAGCAGCTACAGACAGGGCGGTGAAGCTTTCTTT.

This clone was observed a handful of times. The chain employs TRBV10-1 and TRBJ2-3; 7 bases are shared with TRBD1. Germline values: CDR1 WNHNN, CDR2 SYGVQD (reference sequence). Trimming took 8 bases from V and 2 from J; bases not matched to a gene: 4. This CDR3 region has 13 residues. The CDR3 sequence: CASQGQLTDTQYF. The CDR3 DNA follows: TGCGCCAGCCAGGGACAGCTCACAGATACGCAGTATTTT.